The source of this T cell receptor beta chain is a study of blood T cell repertoires in COVID-19 (dated by TCRdb to about 2020). The study in broad terms: The collaborator samples originated in the United States, Italy and Spain and spanned the acute and convalescent phases of COVID-19. Where available, HLA class I and class II types were obtained from metadata supplied by the sample provider rather than from assay-based typing. A de-identified subject ID, COVID-19 status, age in years and sex were almost always included in the sample metadata. The material from the prospective study consisted of cDNA or gDNA derived from T cells, B-cell-depleted T cells, or PBMCs. Samples came from the ongoing ImmuneRACE study (first 160 participants) plus 1,254 subjects from 6 global collaborators. The repertoires were released in a freely available public database intended as a resource for research on the immune response to SARS-CoV-2. Deeply sampled blood TCRbeta repertoires from subjects exposed to, actively infected with, or recovered from COVID-19 were included in the dataset.

This clone was seen a handful of times. Its antigen is currently not known. Per-base qualities were not stored, and no clone one base away is much larger. In the germline V gene, CDR1 corresponds to ENHRY and CDR2 to SYGVKD. V drops 0 bases and J drops 1 base, leaving 6 bases in between. The CDR3 spans 14 residues, from the cysteine through the phenylalanine. The kept DNA is CDR3 alone, 42 bases in frame from the first base. TCRbeta CDR3 regions were amplified from genomic DNA by means of the immunoSEQ Assay, a bias-controlled multiplex PCR. The original pipeline was this. Within the assay, amplification of reference gene primers was used to estimate how many nucleated cells each sample contained. Sequence reads were collapsed and filtered to measure the absolute abundance of every unique TCRbeta CDR3 rearrangement. For each sample, productive Simpson clonality was calculated as the square root of Simpson's diversity index across productive rearrangements. Here the immuneACCESS table is served through TCRdb, limited to in-frame sequences with V and J called. Missing clones are a known gap in these copies; in checked studies unresolved V genes cover under half, and the rest lacks a known reason. The DNA was the basis for D and trimming; V, J and clone size are from that table. Counted in this sample were under 250,000 clones; roughly 80% of them appeared once. The ten top clones hold 5% to 7% of the sample.

General findings and caveats noted by the study authors: Clinical and demographic metadata were provided uncurated, with the amount varying by source and participant.

The collaborating institutions used their own protocols to collect whole blood in K2EDTA tubes. For TCRbeta analysis, collaborator samples were shipped as frozen whole blood, as isolated PBMCs, or as DNA extracted from either sample type. Recombination connected TRBV10-3 to TRBJ1-1; no D gene is confidently identified. The clonotype comes from a woman aged 60-75 years with active or convalescent COVID-19. Sequenced input: peripheral blood. The DNA is TGTGCCATCAGTGAGTCGGCACAGAACACTGAAGCTTTCTTT. Translated, it gives CAISESAQNTEAFF.